The 21 T cell receptor beta chains presented below share a single source sample, sequenced in a study of shared clonotypes between healthy human individuals. Produced via immunoSEQ multiplex PCR; TCRdb's table is partial and in-frame only. The repertoire consists of 2 million or so clones, with 85% to 95% occurring once and the leading ten covering roughly 1.1%. CD45RO-negative CD8 cells positively selected for CCR7 made up the naive population, which excluded terminally differentiated effector memory CD45RA+ cells. Sequenced material: naive CD8+ T cells sorted from blood. The receptors were sampled from a man aged 18-30 years in good health.

The chain is built from TRBV7-2 and TRBJ2-1, with D hard to call. Trimming removed 5 bases from V and 0 bases from J, with 14 bases in between. CDR1 and CDR2 (germline): SGHTA, FQGNSA. The CDR3 totals 16 residues. CDR3 loop: CASSLSLGLSYNEQFF. In DNA form, the CDR3 reads TGTGCCAGCAGCCTCTCTTTGGGCCTCTCCTACAATGAGCAGTTCTTC.

The V gene is TRBV29-1, the J gene TRBJ2-2; 10 bases map to TRBD1. Losses at the gene ends were 3 bases for V and 7 bases for J; bases not matched to a gene: 2. Germline lookup yields CDR1 SQVTM and CDR2 ANQGSEA. This CDR3 spans 13 amino acids. CDR3 residues: CSVETGGIGELFF. The DNA for the CDR3 is TGCAGCGTTGAGACAGGGGGCATCGGGGAGCTGTTTTTT.

In its sample, this clone was seen once. The same CDR3 is also encoded by other DNA sequences in this sample. Here the CDR3 reads CASSSSGGTGELFF. As DNA, the CDR3 is TGTGCCAGCAGCTCATCAGGGGGGACCGGGGAGCTGTTTTTT. V and J are TRBV28 and TRBJ2-2; D perhaps matches TRBD1 (7 bases). Germline loops: CDR1 MDHEN, CDR2 SYDVKM. This CDR3 region has 14 residues. Trimming removed 6 bases from V and 5 bases from J, with 13 bases in between.

This clone was observed a single time. CDR3 amino acids: CASSQYTGAYEQFF. CDR3 DNA sequence: TGCGCCAGCAGCCAGTACACAGGAGCGTATGAGCAGTTCTTC. The rearrangement joins TRBV4-1 to TRBJ2-1; TRBD1 might be the D (5 bases). Trimming shortened V by 3 bases and J by 8 bases, and 14 bases separated the two germline ends. The V gene's germline CDR1 is MGHRA and CDR2 YSYEKL. The CDR3 sequence is 14 residues long.

A note on this clone: Other DNA sequences in the same sample also yield this CDR3. The chain joins TRBV29-1 to TRBJ1-1; tentative D call: TRBD1 (6 bases). Per the germline V gene, CDR1 is SQVTM and CDR2 is ANQGSEA. The V and J ends lost 6 bases and 0 bases respectively, with 11 bases between them. The CDR3 loop spans 13 amino acids. CDR3 protein: CSVETGLNTEAFF. CDR3 nucleotide sequence: TGCAGCGTAGAGACAGGTCTGAACACTGAAGCTTTCTTT.

The rearrangement uses TRBV27 and TRBJ2-5, with D possibly TRBD2 on 5 matching bases. With 2 bases removed from V and 0 bases from J, the gap between germline ends came to 7 bases. CDR1 is MNHEY and CDR2 is SMNVEV in the germline V gene (reference sequence). CDR3 length equals 14 residues. The CDR3: CASSLDGNQETQYF. The CDR3 nucleotides read TGTGCCAGCAGTTTAGACGGGAACCAAGAGACCCAGTACTTC.

The genes are TRBV4-1 and TRBJ1-2; TRBD1 is a possible D gene (5 bases). This CDR3 has 15 amino acids. Between the trimmed V and J ends, which lost 4 bases and 4 bases, there was a span of 16 bases. In germline, CDR1 is MGHRA, CDR2 YSYEKL. In DNA, the CDR3 is TGCGCCAGCAGCCTACGTCCGGGGGACGTCTATGGCTACACCTTC. It is translated as CASSLRPGDVYGYTF.

The rearrangement joins TRBV2 to TRBJ1-1; D is unclear. Germline assignment: CDR1 SNHLY and CDR2 FYNNEI. CDR3 size: 14 residues. Trimming left V 7 bases short and J 3 bases short, with 15 bases between. In DNA form, the CDR3 reads TGTGCCAGCACCCCTACACAGACGTACACTGAAGCTTTCTTT. Residues: CASTPTQTYTEAFF.

The V gene is TRBV7-9, the J gene TRBJ2-6; D gene uncertain. Germline V lookup: CDR1 SEHNR, CDR2 FQNEAQ (reference sequence). The CDR3 is made up of 16 amino acids. Trimming shortened V by 0 bases and J by 0 bases, and 6 bases separated the two germline ends. DNA for the CDR3: TGTGCCAGCAGCTTAGCTTGGGGCTCTGGGGCCAACGTCCTGACTTTC. Residues: CASSLAWGSGANVLTF.

Written as DNA, the CDR3 is TGCGCCAGCAGCCAAGATTTCCCTAGCGTAGGGGAGCTGTTTTTT. Its translation is CASSQDFPSVGELFF. This chain connects TRBV4-3 to TRBJ2-2; TRBD2 is a possible D gene (6 bases). V lost 0 bases to trimming and J lost 8 bases, with 13 bases between them. Germline assignment: CDR1 LGHNA and CDR2 YSLEER. CDR3 size: 15 residues.

On this clone: This CDR3 is also generated by other DNA sequences in the sample. This sequence joins TRBV19 and TRBJ2-7; D not resolved. This CDR3 has 14 residues. Per the germline V gene, CDR1 is LNHDA and CDR2 is SQIVND (reference sequence). The V and J ends lost 3 bases and 0 bases respectively, with 9 bases between them. The CDR3 spells CASSIASSSYEQYF. In nucleotides, the CDR3 is TGTGCCAGTAGTATCGCCTCCAGCTCCTACGAGCAGTACTTC.

The J gene is TRBJ2-3, the V gene TRBV7-6, with unresolved D. Germline lookup yields CDR1 SGHVS and CDR2 FNYEAQ. The CDR3 loop spans 15 amino acids. V shed 1 base and J shed 0 bases, with 8 bases lying between them. CDR3 DNA sequence: TGTGCCAGCAGCTTAGGATGGGGAAGCACAGATACGCAGTATTTT. This codes for CASSLGWGSTDTQYF.

This rearrangement joins TRBV6-6 to TRBJ2-7, with D hard to call. The V gene lost 7 bases and the J gene lost 4 bases, with 11 bases spanning the gap. This CDR3 spans 12 amino acids. Germline V gene lookup returns CDR1 MNHNY and CDR2 SVGAGI (reference sequence). Written as DNA, the CDR3 is TGTGCCAGCACCGACACGCCATACGAGCAGTACTTC. Translation gives CASTDTPYEQYF.

The genes are TRBV4-1 and TRBJ2-7; 7 bases line up with TRBD1. CDR1 and CDR2 (germline): MGHRA, YSYEKL. The length of the CDR3 is 15 residues. The V gene end was trimmed by 4 bases and the J gene end by 0 bases; junction bases not matched to a gene: 6. The CDR3 here is CASSPGQASSYEQYF. The CDR3 DNA sequence: TGCGCCAGCAGCCCAGGACAGGCCAGCTCCTACGAGCAGTACTTC.

V and J are TRBV29-1 and TRBJ2-7; 8 bases line up with TRBD1. Germline V gives CDR1 SQVTM, CDR2 ANQGSEA. Trimming at V came to 3 bases and at J to 6 bases, leaving 4 bases not matched to a gene. The CDR3 contains 12 residues. The CDR3 coding sequence is TGCAGCGTTGAGAGGCAGGGGGCCGAGCAGTACTTC. This sequence encodes CSVERQGAEQYF.

Points on this clone: The sample holds other DNA sequences that translate to the same CDR3. The chain employs TRBV19 and TRBJ2-6; D remains ambiguous. Germline assignment: CDR1 LNHDA and CDR2 SQIVND (reference sequence). The CDR3 is 14 residues long. V was trimmed by 3 bases and J by 0 bases, leaving 3 bases between them. This CDR3 is CASSISSGANVLTF. The CDR3 nucleotides are TGTGCCAGTAGTATCAGCTCTGGGGCCAACGTCCTGACTTTC.

This clone was seen only once. The V gene is TRBV2, the J gene TRBJ2-7; D gene uncertain. The CDR3 has 14 residues. V dropped 4 bases and J dropped 3 bases, with 13 bases sitting between them. The germline CDR1 and CDR2 sequences are SNHLY and FYNNEI. CDR3 region: CASSGYDTDYEQYF. DNA for the CDR3: TGTGCCAGCAGTGGTTATGACACAGACTACGAGCAGTACTTC.

The J gene is TRBJ2-2, the V gene TRBV19; D is ambiguous. V was cut by 10 bases and J by 4 bases, with 19 bases left in between. The CDR3 contains 15 residues. From germline, CDR1 is LNHDA and CDR2 SQIVND (reference sequence). The CDR3 loop is CATNSPGRSTGELFF. As DNA, the CDR3 is TGTGCCACAAATTCACCGGGCCGCAGCACCGGGGAGCTGTTTTTT.

This clone is a singleton in its sample. The V call is TRBV21-1, the J call TRBJ2-7; the D call in the table, TRBD2, was not verified against the DNA. TRBV21-1 is a recognized pseudogene. This CDR3 region has 16 residues. This CDR3 is CASSLQDGLASYEQYF. As DNA, the CDR3 is TGTGCCAGCAGCCTTCAAGACGGACTAGCGTCCTACGAGCAGTACTTC.

The genes are TRBV7-9 and TRBJ1-6, with D possibly being TRBD1 (5 bases). This CDR3 comprises 16 residues. V shed 3 bases and J shed 3 bases, with 12 bases lying between them. Germline CDR1 reads SEHNR; CDR2 reads FQNEAQ (reference sequence). The CDR3 sequence is CASSLFGASYNSPLHF. CDR3 DNA: TGTGCCAGCAGCTTGTTCGGGGCCAGCTATAATTCACCCCTCCACTTT. Together with reference TRBV7-9 and TRBJ1-6, the CDR3 gives the full variable domain: DTGVSQNPRHKITKRGQNVTFRCDPISEHNRLYWYRQTLGQGPEFLTYFQNEAQLEKSRLLSDRFSAERPKGSFSTLEIQRTEQGDSAMYLCASSLFGASYNSPLHFGNGTRLTVT.

On this clone itself: Compared with germline, one end of the junction differs, possibly owing to a read error. The chain combines TRBV6-5 with TRBJ2-5; D not certain. The germline V gene encodes CDR1 MNHEY and CDR2 SVGAGI. There are 9 residues in the CDR3. The CDR3 loop is CASGPALDF. The CDR3 nucleotides read TGTGCCAGCGGGCCAGCCCTGGACTTC.